This T cell receptor beta chain was obtained from a study of cytotoxic CD8 clonotypes in ibrutinib-treated CLL. Genomic DNA (around 2 micrograms) was obtained from cryopreserved PBMCs for construction of TCR beta libraries. Measured with immunoSEQ multiplex PCR; TCRdb has only the in-frame clones, and not every one. The table includes approximately 45,000 clones, roughly two thirds detected once. Study results and caveats: Patients had baseline clonality above age-matched healthy donors, and this clonality moved with circulating CD8+ T-cell counts. Under treatment, the uncommon public clonotypes either contracted or remained stable.

The length of the CDR3 is 16 residues. V shed 0 bases and J 10 bases; nucleotides not matched to a gene: 8. Germline V gives CDR1 SGHVS, CDR2 FQNEAQ. This clone is a singleton in its sample. Its antigen is as yet unknown. The rearrangement uses TRBV7-8 and TRBJ2-1; 11 positions agree with TRBD2. The sequence was obtained from a human donor with chronic lymphocytic leukemia. Here the sequenced sample was PBMCs, taken after 12 months of ibrutinib treatment. The CDR3 region is CASSLAELAGAGEQFF. Written as DNA, the CDR3 is TGTGCCAGCAGCTTAGCGGAACTAGCGGGAGCGGGGGAGCAGTTCTTC.